The sequence of this T cell receptor (beta chain) was determined in a study of molecular identifiers for immune sequencing clone quantification. Whole-study context: Sequencing covered four of five parts into which replicate RNA from approximately 22,000 or 94,000 naive CD8 cells was split. Study conclusions and caveats: Among more than 850,000 naive cells, spiked Jurkat TCR RNA from a single cell was reportedly detectable.

Unmatched junction bases numbered 16, after V lost 0 bases and J lost 6 bases. Germline V gives CDR1 LGHDT, CDR2 YNNKEL (reference sequence). This CDR3 region has 20 residues. Remarks on this clonotype: What it binds is unknown.

Sorting recovered naive CD8 T cells on a CD8+CD4-CCR7+CD45RA+ profile. Listed TCR primers and previously described methods were used for bulk TCR libraries. TCRdb reanalysed the PCR reads using MiXCR and keeps one entry per CDR3 protein. This table has 460,000 or so distinct CDR3 sequences, 25% appearing once. The sample comprised naive CD8+ T cells from blood, with Jurkat cell RNA spiked in. Subset: FACS-sorted CD8+CD4-CCR7+CD45RA+ naive T cells. The chain is built from TRBV3-1 and TRBJ2-3; 12 positions agree with TRBD2. This clonotype was sampled from a human donor in good health. Some libraries in this study had Jurkat cell RNA spiked in. CDR3 sequence reads: CASSQDPSVLAGGRADTQYF. Here the CDR3 DNA reads TGTGCCAGCAGCCAAGATCCCTCCGTACTAGCGGGGGGCCGAGCGGATACGCAGTATTTT.